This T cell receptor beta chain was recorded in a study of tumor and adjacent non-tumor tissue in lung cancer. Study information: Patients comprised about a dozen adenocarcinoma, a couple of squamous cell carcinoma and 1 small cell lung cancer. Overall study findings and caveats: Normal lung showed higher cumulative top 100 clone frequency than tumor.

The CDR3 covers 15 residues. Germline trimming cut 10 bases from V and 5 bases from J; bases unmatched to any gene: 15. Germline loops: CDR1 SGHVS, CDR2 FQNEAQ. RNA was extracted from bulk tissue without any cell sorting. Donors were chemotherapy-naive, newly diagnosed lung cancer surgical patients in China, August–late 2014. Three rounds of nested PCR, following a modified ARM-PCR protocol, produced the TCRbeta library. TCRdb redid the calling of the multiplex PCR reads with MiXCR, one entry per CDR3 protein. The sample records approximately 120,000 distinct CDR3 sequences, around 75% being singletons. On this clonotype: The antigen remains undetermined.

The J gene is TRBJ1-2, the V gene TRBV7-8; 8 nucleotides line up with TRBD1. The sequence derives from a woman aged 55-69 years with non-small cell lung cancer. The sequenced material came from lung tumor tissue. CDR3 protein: CANTLGTGEIYGYTF. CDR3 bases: TGTGCCAACACCCTAGGGACAGGAGAAATTTATGGCTACACCTTC.